The clone carrying this T cell receptor (beta chain) was seen only a few times. This record belongs to a study of blood T cell repertoires in COVID-19. Study-level information: The cDNA or gDNA used as material had been derived from T cells, B-cell-depleted T cells, or PBMCs.

Trimming pared 3 bases from V and 5 bases from J, leaving 11 bases between. The CDR3 extends over 14 amino acids. Germline CDR1 SGDLS, CDR2 YYNGEE. Authors' analysis steps: Amplification of reference gene primers was used by the study to estimate nucleated cell counts. Assay: immunoSEQ multiplex PCR; the TCRdb copy retains only in-frame clones and omits some. V and J calls and clone size are as listed in that table; D and trimming were resolved from the DNA. The sample has some 120,000 clones, roughly four fifths seen once. The sequence was collected from a woman aged 45-65 years with acute or convalescent COVID-19. The chain is built from TRBV9 and TRBJ2-2; tentative D call: TRBD2 (7 bases). Source material: peripheral blood. CDR3 sequence (DNA): TGTGCCAGCAGCGCCAGGGGAGGGACCGGGGAGCTGTTTTTT. This translates into CASSARGGTGELFF. Drawing the rest from reference TRBV9 and TRBJ2-2, the complete variable domain is DSGVTQTPKHLITATGQRVTLRCSPRSGDLSVYWYQQSLDQGLQFLIQYYNGEERAKGNILERFSAQQFPDLHSELNLSSLELGDSALYFCASSARGGTGELFFGEGSRLTVL.